Each of the 15 T cell receptor beta chains below was sequenced from the same sample in a study of spatial heterogeneity in lung cancer (dated 2019 in TCRdb). The sample's time point label is to be understood as: blood at routine non-recurrence follow-up after resection. Receptor amplification or capture employed 5' RACE. The data were produced on a NextSeq 500. TCRdb trimmed public reads at Q25 via fastp, called clones via MiXCR and kept in-frame beta chains. CDR3 protein duplicates are merged, each entry listing the most common genes and DNA. For this sample the table gives 100,000 to 120,000 distinct CDR3 sequences, of which under 14% were detected only once. Less than 25% of the sample comes from the top ten. The material was PBMCs, obtained at follow-up. The receptors stem from a female donor with early-stage non-small cell lung cancer.

This clonotype was detected only a few times. The chain recombines TRBV24-1 with TRBJ1-2; D gene uncertain. The CDR3 consists of 13 residues. Germline V gene data show CDR1 as KGHDR and CDR2 as SFDVKD. With 5 bases removed from V and 4 bases from J, the gap between germline ends came to 10 bases. CDR3 amino acids: CATSAGDVYGYTF. In nucleotides, the CDR3 is TGTGCCACCAGTGCCGGGGATGTCTATGGCTACACCTTC.

The J gene is TRBJ2-4, the V gene TRBV6-6, with 8 bases identical to TRBD2. This CDR3 spans 18 amino acids. V lost 6 bases and J lost 0; bases outside the gene matches: 13. CDR1 MNHNY and CDR2 SVGAGI come from the germline V gene (reference sequence). The CDR3 reads CASRPIAGIPLAKNIQYF. DNA of the CDR3: TGTGCCAGCAGGCCCATAGCGGGGATCCCTCTAGCCAAAAACATTCAGTACTTC.

CDR3 DNA sequence: TGTGCCAGCAGTGAACCCTTAGCGTACAATGAGCAGTTCTTC. Translation gives CASSEPLAYNEQFF. The rearrangement links TRBV25-1 to TRBJ2-1; D perhaps matches TRBD2 (5 bases). The CDR3 extends over 14 amino acids. V was shortened by 2 bases and J by 4 bases, with 9 bases between the two germline ends. CDR1 and CDR2 from the germline V gene are MGHDK and SYGVNS. The full variable domain, its missing parts supplied by reference TRBV25-1 and TRBJ2-1, is EADIYQTPRYLVIGTGKKITLECSQTMGHDKMYWYQQDPGMELHLIHYSYGVNSTEKGDLSSESTVSRIRTEHFPLTLESARPSHTSQYLCASSEPLAYNEQFFGPGTRLTVL.

The chain carries TRBV15 and TRBJ1-3; tentative D call: TRBD1 (5 bases). The CDR3 is 17 amino acids. Looked up from germline, CDR1 is LNHNV and CDR2 is YYDKDF (reference sequence). V was trimmed by 0 bases and J by 0 bases, leaving 12 bases between them. CDR3 region: CATSREFGTASGNTIYF. As DNA, the CDR3 is TGTGCCACCAGCAGAGAGTTTGGGACCGCCTCTGGAAACACCATATATTTT.

This clonotype has more than one count but fewer than ten. The chain links TRBV4-2 to TRBJ2-3, with TRBD1 identical over 9 bases. With V trimmed by 4 bases and J by 3 bases, 5 bases remained unmatched. Per germline, CDR1 LGHNA and CDR2 YNFKEQ. The CDR3 has 15 amino acids. CDR3: CASSPGQGKTDTQYF. In DNA form, the CDR3 reads TGTGCCAGCAGCCCCGGACAGGGGAAGACAGATACGCAGTATTTT.

This clonotype came up a few times. This chain joins TRBV6-2 or TRBV6-3 and TRBJ1-1, with 7 positions matching TRBD1. The germline gives CDR1 MNHEY, CDR2 SVGEGT. This CDR3 has 18 amino acids. After removal of 2 bases from V and 2 bases from J, the junction contained 14 bases not matched to a gene. In nucleotides, the CDR3 is TGTGCCAGCAGTTACGATCGGTGGCAGGGGGGAGGAAACACTGAAGCTTTCTTT. Translation gives CASSYDRWQGGGNTEAFF.

V is TRBV2 and J is TRBJ2-4; possibly TRBD2 for D (5 bases). The CDR3 has 15 amino acids. Per germline, CDR1 SNHLY and CDR2 FYNNEI. V was cut by 3 bases and J by 2 bases, with 11 bases left in between. The CDR3 loop reads CASSEERSTKNIQYF. DNA for the CDR3: TGTGCCAGCAGTGAGGAGCGGTCGACCAAAAACATTCAGTACTTC.

This clonotype was picked up a small number of times. The rearrangement uses TRBV20-1 and TRBJ2-1; 8 bases align to TRBD2. The V gene end was trimmed by 1 base and the J gene end by 5 bases; junction bases not matched to a gene: 7. The V gene's germline CDR1 is DFQATT and CDR2 SNEGSKA (reference sequence). The CDR3 loop spans 15 amino acids. This CDR3 is CSARGGSGVDNEQFF. In DNA, the CDR3 is TGCAGTGCTAGAGGAGGTAGCGGGGTAGACAATGAGCAGTTCTTC.

This clonotype was counted only a few times. The chain carries TRBV5-1 and TRBJ2-1; 9 bases line up with TRBD2. In germline, CDR1 is SGHRS, CDR2 YFSETQ. The CDR3 runs 13 residues. After removal of 7 bases from V and 3 bases from J, the junction contained 2 bases not matched to a gene. CDR3 DNA sequence: TGCGCCAGCCAGACTAGCGGCTACAATGAGCAGTTCTTC. It encodes CASQTSGYNEQFF.

This clonotype was seen a handful of times. The chain has TRBV28 and TRBJ2-1; 8 bases are a match to TRBD2. CDR3 size: 14 residues. The J segment lost 4 bases and the V segment lost 5 bases, leaving 4 bases of the junction unmatched. In germline, CDR1 is MDHEN, CDR2 SYDVKM. CDR3 coding DNA: TGTGCCAGCAGTCCGGGACTAGTATACAATGAGCAGTTCTTC. Amino acid sequence: CASSPGLVYNEQFF.

The chain carries TRBV24-1 and TRBJ2-1, with TRBD2 matching over 9 bases. This CDR3 region has 17 residues. The junction had 8 bases not matched to a gene; V was cut back by 1 base and J by 5 bases. Germline CDR1 KGHDR, CDR2 SFDVKD. CDR3 residues: CATSDFPSGMLDNEQFF. Here the CDR3 DNA reads TGTGCCACCAGTGATTTCCCTAGCGGGATGTTAGACAATGAGCAGTTCTTC.

This clonotype was recorded at least ten times. The V and J genes are TRBV6-5 and TRBJ2-1; D is possibly TRBD1 (5 bases). V was trimmed by 2 bases and J by 4 bases, leaving 9 bases between them. Per the germline V gene, CDR1 is MNHEY and CDR2 is SVGAGI. The CDR3 is 14 residues long. The CDR3 loop is CASSYRRQYNEQFF. As DNA, the CDR3 is TGTGCCAGCAGTTACCGGCGACAGTACAATGAGCAGTTCTTC.

This clonotype was detected only a few times. V usage is TRBV2 and J usage is TRBJ1-1; tentatively, D is TRBD1 (5 bases). V was trimmed by 4 bases and J by 5 bases, leaving 17 bases between them. The CDR3 is 15 residues long. Germline V gene data show CDR1 as SNHLY and CDR2 as FYNNEI. The CDR3 DNA sequence: TGTGCCAGCAGTGTTTCCCCAGGGCCGGAGACTGAAGCTTTCTTT. It specifies CASSVSPGPETEAFF.

This clonotype came up a few times. The V gene is TRBV7-9, the J gene TRBJ2-7, with D tentatively TRBD1 (6 bases). V was shortened by 6 bases and J by 3 bases, with 18 bases between the two germline ends. Per the germline V gene, CDR1 is SEHNR and CDR2 is FQNEAQ (reference sequence). The CDR3 consists of 15 residues. The CDR3 DNA is TGTGCCAGCAGGCCCCTCAGGGGCTCTTACTACGAGCAGTACTTC. Translation: CASRPLRGSYYEQYF.

The chain has TRBV20-1 and TRBJ2-5; D may match TRBD1 or TRBD2 (5 bases each). The CDR3 spans 16 residues. CDR1 and CDR2 (germline): DFQATT, SNEGSKA (reference sequence). V dropped 1 base and J dropped 4 bases, with 19 bases sitting between them. The CDR3 reads CSARVRIRGVRETQYF. CDR3 DNA: TGCAGTGCTAGAGTGAGGATCAGAGGGGTTAGAGAGACCCAGTACTTC.